This TCR beta chain was sequenced in a study of blood T cells in healthy people across ages. The use of a sample-barcoded 5' primer and a J-beta primer mix characterized a second PCR of roughly 6 to 12 cycles. The template-switch adaptor was a 5' adaptor with 12 random nucleotides. It tagged each cDNA molecule. One entry per CDR3 protein results from TCRdb running MiXCR on the 5' RACE reads. This sample has about 640,000 distinct CDR3 sequences, with around 54% found just once. The donors, all healthy, were Caucasians living in Russia, aged about 6 to 95. This TCR was sampled from a man aged 55 to 70 in good health. Sequencing used blood.

The CDR3 loop reads CSARGTGSSYNSPLHF. In DNA, the CDR3 is TGCAGTGCTAGAGGGACAGGGAGCTCCTATAATTCACCCCTCCACTTT. This chain uses TRBV20-1 with TRBJ1-6; TRBD1 agrees at 8 bases. The CDR3 totals 16 residues. Germline V gives CDR1 DFQATT, CDR2 SNEGSKA (reference sequence). V dropped 1 base and J dropped 0; count of bases not matched to a gene: 2.